The 5 T cell receptor beta chains below were found in one sample sequenced in a study of control samples from healthy donors and cancer patients. Sequenced by immunoSEQ multiplex PCR; TCRdb stores in-frame clones only, minus some. Here the sample spans 70,000 to 95,000 clones, 80% to 95% being singletons. Sequenced sample: PBMCs. The receptors were gathered from a middle-aged woman with lung cancer.

V is TRBV5-1 and J is TRBJ1-1, with 11 bases identical to TRBD1. Trimming removed 4 bases from V and 3 bases from J; junction bases left unmatched: 8. From germline, CDR1 is SGHRS and CDR2 YFSETQ. The CDR3 extends over 16 amino acids. The CDR3 coding sequence is TGCGCCAGCAGCCCGGGAGGGACAGGGGGTGACACTGAAGCTTTCTTT. Translating it yields CASSPGGTGGDTEAFF. The full variable domain, completed using reference TRBV5-1 and TRBJ1-1, is KAGVTQTPRYLIKTRGQQVTLSCSPISGHRSVSWYQQTPGQGLQFLFEYFSETQRNKGNFPGRFSGRQFSNSRSEMNVSTLELGDSALYLCASSPGGTGGDTEAFFGQGTRLTVV.

This clone was recorded once. The chain employs TRBV18 and TRBJ2-1; D may correspond to TRBD1 or TRBD2 (5 bases each). V was clipped by 5 bases and J by 8 bases, with 13 bases between them. This CDR3 has 13 amino acids. Looked up from germline, CDR1 is KGHSH and CDR2 is LQKENI. The CDR3 spells CASSSGAPHEQFF. The CDR3 bases are TGTGCCAGCTCATCCGGGGCGCCCCATGAGCAGTTCTTC.

The chain joins TRBV9 to TRBJ2-5; 12 bases fit TRBD1. The CDR3 contains 15 residues. Germline V gene sequence: CDR1 SGDLS, CDR2 YYNGEE. Germline trimming cut 4 bases from V and 5 bases from J; bases unmatched to any gene: 6. The chain's CDR3 is CASSMGQGARETQYF. CDR3 nucleotides: TGTGCCAGCAGCATGGGACAGGGGGCAAGGGAGACCCAGTACTTC.

V and J are TRBV7-2 and TRBJ2-3; 11 nucleotides agree with TRBD2. This CDR3 comprises 17 residues. The germline gives CDR1 SGHTA, CDR2 FQGNSA. V lost 0 bases and J lost 3; bases outside the gene matches: 5. CDR3 amino acids: CASSLALTSGATDTQYF. Written as DNA, the CDR3 is TGTGCCAGCAGCTTAGCACTGACTAGCGGGGCGACAGATACGCAGTATTTT.

The chain is built from TRBV2 and TRBJ1-2; no definite D call. CDR1 and CDR2 (germline): SNHLY, FYNNEI. Trimming took off 3 bases at V and 4 bases at J, with 9 bases between the two ends. The CDR3 runs 13 residues. Written as DNA, the CDR3 is TGTGCCAGCAGTGATGGGCAGTCCTATGGCTACACCTTC. It codes for CASSDGQSYGYTF.